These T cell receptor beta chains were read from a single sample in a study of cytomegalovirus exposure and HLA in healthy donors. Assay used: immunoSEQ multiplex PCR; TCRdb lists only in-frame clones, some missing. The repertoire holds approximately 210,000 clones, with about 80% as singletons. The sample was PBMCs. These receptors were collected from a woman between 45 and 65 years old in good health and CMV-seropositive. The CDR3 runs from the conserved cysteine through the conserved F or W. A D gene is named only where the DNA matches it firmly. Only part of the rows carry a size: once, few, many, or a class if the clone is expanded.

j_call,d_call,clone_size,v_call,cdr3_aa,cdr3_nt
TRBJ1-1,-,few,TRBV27,CASRRPGTEAFF,TGTGCCAGCAGACGACCGGGGACTGAAGCTTTCTTT
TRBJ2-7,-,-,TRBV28,CASSLSGPYEQYF,TGTGCCAGCAGTTTATCAGGGCCCTACGAGCAGTACTTC
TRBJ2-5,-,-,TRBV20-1,CSARPRETQYF,TGCAGTGCTAGACCCCGGGAGACCCAGTACTTC
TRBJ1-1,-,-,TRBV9,CASSAAQGAEAFF,TGTGCCAGCAGCGCGGCACAGGGTGCTGAAGCTTTCTTT
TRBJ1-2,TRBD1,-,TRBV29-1,CSVARTGFGYTF,TGCAGCGTTGCCCGGACAGGTTTTGGCTACACCTTC
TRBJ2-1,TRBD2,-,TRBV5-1,CASSWTSGSPGEQFF,TGCGCCAGCAGCTGGACTAGCGGATCTCCCGGTGAGCAGTTCTTC
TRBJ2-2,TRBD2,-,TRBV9,CASSEAGGHDTGELFF,TGTGCCAGCAGCGAGGCGGGGGGGCACGACACCGGGGAGCTGTTTTTT
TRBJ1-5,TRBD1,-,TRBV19,CASSIRTGDQPQHF,TGTGCCAGTAGTATCCGGACAGGGGATCAGCCCCAGCATTTT
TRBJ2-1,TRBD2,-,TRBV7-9,CASSRLAGGNEQFF,TGTGCCAGCAGCCGACTAGCGGGGGGCAATGAGCAGTTCTTC
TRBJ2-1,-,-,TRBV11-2,CASSLGGMTGKGAYNEQFF,TGTGCCAGCAGCTTAGGGGGGATGACAGGTAAGGGAGCCTACAATGAGCAGTTCTTC
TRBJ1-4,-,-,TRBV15,CATSPNIATNEKLFF,TGTGCCACCAGCCCCAACATCGCAACTAATGAAAAACTGTTTTTT
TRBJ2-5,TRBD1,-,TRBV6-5,CASSYSGQGRETQYF,TGTGCCAGCAGTTATTCGGGACAGGGCAGAGAGACCCAGTACTTC
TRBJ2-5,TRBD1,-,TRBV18,CASSPIQGAIRETQYF,TGTGCCAGCTCACCTATACAGGGGGCTATTCGAGAGACCCAGTACTTC
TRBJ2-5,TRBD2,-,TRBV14,CASSLRRTSGGQNRKTQYF,TGTGCCAGCAGCCTCAGGAGGACTAGCGGGGGACAGAACAGGAAGACCCAGTACTTC
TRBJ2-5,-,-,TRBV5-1,CASSLGQLETQYF,TGCGCCAGCAGCTTGGGACAGCTAGAGACCCAGTACTTC
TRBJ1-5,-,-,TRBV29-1,CSVALEGNQPQHF,TGCAGCGTTGCCCTGGAGGGAAATCAGCCCCAGCATTTT
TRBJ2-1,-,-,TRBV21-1,CASSRQELCEFF,TGTGCCAGCAGCAGACAGGAATTATGTGAGTTCTTC
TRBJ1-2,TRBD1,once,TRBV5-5,CASSLVRAGRGQNYGYTF,TGTGCCAGCAGCTTAGTTCGAGCGGGCAGGGGGCAGAACTATGGCTACACCTTC
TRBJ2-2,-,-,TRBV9,CASSVLTRAGGGELFF,TGTGCCAGCAGCGTCCTCACTAGGGCCGGGGGCGGGGAGCTGTTTTTT
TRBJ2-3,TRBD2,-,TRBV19,CASSQSGGADTQYF,TGTGCCAGTAGTCAGAGCGGGGGGGCCGATACGCAGTATTTT
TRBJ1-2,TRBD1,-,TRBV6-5,CASSWDRVDGYTF,TGTGCCAGCAGTTGGGACAGGGTAGATGGCTACACCTTC
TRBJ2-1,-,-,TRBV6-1,CASSVSQDNEQFF,TGTGCCAGCAGTGTATCACAGGACAATGAGCAGTTCTTC
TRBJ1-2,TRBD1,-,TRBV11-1,CASSQGTADYGYTF,TGTGCCAGCAGCCAAGGGACAGCCGACTATGGCTACACCTTC
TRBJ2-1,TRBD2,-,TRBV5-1,CASSLGGLAGELNNEQFF,TGCGCCAGCAGCTTGGGGGGACTAGCGGGGGAACTAAACAATGAGCAGTTCTTC
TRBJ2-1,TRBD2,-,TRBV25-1,CASSESSGGGDEQFF,TGTGCCAGCAGTGAATCTAGCGGGGGGGGTGATGAGCAGTTCTTC
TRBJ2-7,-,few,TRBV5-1,CASSLAAGSEQYF,TGCGCCAGCAGCTTGGCCGCGGGTTCCGAGCAGTACTTC
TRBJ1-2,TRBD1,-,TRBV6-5,CASRDRGIHGYTF,TGTGCCAGCAGGGACAGGGGAATCCATGGCTACACCTTC
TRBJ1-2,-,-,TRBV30,CAWMSGYGYTF,TGTGCCTGGATGTCCGGCTATGGCTACACCTTC
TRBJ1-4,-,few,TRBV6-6,CASSNSPGDEKLFF,TGTGCCAGCAGTAACTCCCCCGGGGATGAAAAACTGTTTTTT
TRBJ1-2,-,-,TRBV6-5,CASSGFVRQSYGYTF,TGTGCCAGCAGTGGTTTCGTTAGACAGAGCTATGGCTACACCTTC
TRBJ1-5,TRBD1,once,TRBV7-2,CASSGQGIVNQPQHF,TGTGCCAGCAGCGGACAGGGTATCGTCAATCAGCCCCAGCATTTT
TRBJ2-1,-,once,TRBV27,CASSYEYEQFF,TGTGCCAGCAGTTATGAGTATGAGCAGTTCTTC
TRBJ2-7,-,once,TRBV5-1,CASSLEMGLQEQYF,TGCGCCAGCAGCCTAGAGATGGGACTCCAAGAGCAGTACTTC
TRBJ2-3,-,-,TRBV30,CAWSGSGSTDTQYF,TGTGCCTGGAGTGGGAGCGGAAGCACAGATACGCAGTATTTT
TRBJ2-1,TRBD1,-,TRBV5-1,CASSRTGDNEQFF,TGCGCCAGCAGCCGGACAGGCGACAATGAGCAGTTCTTC
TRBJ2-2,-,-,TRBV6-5,CASSRGPAGELFF,TGTGCCAGCAGTCGCGGCCCCGCCGGGGAGCTGTTTTTT
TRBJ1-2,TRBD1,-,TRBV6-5,CASSWTGGNYGYTF,TGTGCCAGCAGTTGGACAGGGGGCAACTATGGCTACACCTTC
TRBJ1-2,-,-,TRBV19,CASSAQIRGNYGYTF,TGTGCCAGTAGTGCGCAAATTAGGGGTAACTATGGCTACACCTTC
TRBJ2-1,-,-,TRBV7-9,CASSSRGPSYNEQFF,TGTGCCAGCAGCTCCCGGGGTCCGTCCTACAATGAGCAGTTCTTC
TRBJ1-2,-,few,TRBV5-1,CASSLPAGQGDGYTF,TGCGCCAGCAGCTTGCCCGCCGGGCAGGGTGATGGCTACACCTTC
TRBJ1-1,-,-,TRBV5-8,CASSFYVQGTRTEAFF,TGTGCCAGCAGCTTTTACGTTCAGGGGACGCGCACTGAAGCTTTCTTT
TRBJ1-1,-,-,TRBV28,CASRYTEGRNTEAFF,TGTGCCAGCAGATACACCGAGGGAAGGAACACTGAAGCTTTCTTT
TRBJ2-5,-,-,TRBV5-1,CASSFSPRGETQYF,TGCGCCAGCAGCTTCTCTCCCCGGGGGGAGACCCAGTACTTC
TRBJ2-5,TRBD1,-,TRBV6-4,CASNQTGDQQYF,TGTGCCAGCAATCAAACAGGGGATCAGCAGTACTTC
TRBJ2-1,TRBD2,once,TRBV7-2,CASSLERGGNEQFF,TGTGCCAGCAGCTTAGAACGGGGGGGCAATGAGCAGTTCTTC
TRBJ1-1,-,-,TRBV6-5,CASSYSFQGGTEAFF,TGTGCCAGCAGTTACTCTTTCCAGGGTGGGACTGAAGCTTTCTTT
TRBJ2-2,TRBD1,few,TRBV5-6,CASSWGQGQTGELFF,TGTGCCAGCAGCTGGGGACAGGGCCAGACCGGGGAGCTGTTTTTT
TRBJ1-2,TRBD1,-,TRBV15,CATSSIRGDYGYTF,TGTGCCACCAGCAGTATCAGGGGGGACTATGGCTACACCTTC
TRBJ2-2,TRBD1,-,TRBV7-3,CASSLKPRTGGNTGELFF,TGTGCCAGCAGCTTAAAACCCCGGACAGGGGGTAACACCGGGGAGCTGTTTTTT
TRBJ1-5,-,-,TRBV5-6,CASSSGPGGQPQHF,TGTGCCAGCAGCTCAGGCCCCGGAGGCCAGCCCCAGCATTTT
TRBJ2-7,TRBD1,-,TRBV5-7,CASSLVQGIKQYF,TGTGCCAGCAGCTTGGTACAGGGGATCAAGCAGTACTTC
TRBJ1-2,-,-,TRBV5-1,CASSLDRGTNYGYTF,TGCGCCAGCAGCCTTGATAGGGGTACTAACTATGGCTACACCTTC
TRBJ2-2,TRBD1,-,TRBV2,CATRDRESGELFF,TGTGCCACCCGGGACAGGGAGTCCGGGGAGCTGTTTTTT
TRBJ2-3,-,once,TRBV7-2,CASSLAGGRGDTQYF,TGTGCCAGCAGCTTAGCGGGGGGGCGGGGAGATACGCAGTATTTT
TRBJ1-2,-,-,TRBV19,CASSPTQQGHYGYTF,TGTGCCAGTAGTCCGACCCAACAGGGCCACTATGGCTACACCTTC
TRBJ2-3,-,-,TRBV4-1,CASSSYFLSTDTQYF,TGCGCCAGCAGCTCCTACTTCCTCTCCACAGATACGCAGTATTTT
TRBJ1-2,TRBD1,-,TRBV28,CASRVVQGATGDGYTF,TGTGCCAGCAGGGTAGTACAGGGGGCAACGGGGGATGGCTACACCTTC
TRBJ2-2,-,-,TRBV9,CASSVWGVGELFF,TGTGCCAGCAGCGTATGGGGGGTCGGGGAGCTGTTTTTT
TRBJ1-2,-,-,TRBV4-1,CASSQHSIEHYGYTF,TGCGCCAGCAGCCAACATAGTATTGAGCACTATGGCTACACCTTC